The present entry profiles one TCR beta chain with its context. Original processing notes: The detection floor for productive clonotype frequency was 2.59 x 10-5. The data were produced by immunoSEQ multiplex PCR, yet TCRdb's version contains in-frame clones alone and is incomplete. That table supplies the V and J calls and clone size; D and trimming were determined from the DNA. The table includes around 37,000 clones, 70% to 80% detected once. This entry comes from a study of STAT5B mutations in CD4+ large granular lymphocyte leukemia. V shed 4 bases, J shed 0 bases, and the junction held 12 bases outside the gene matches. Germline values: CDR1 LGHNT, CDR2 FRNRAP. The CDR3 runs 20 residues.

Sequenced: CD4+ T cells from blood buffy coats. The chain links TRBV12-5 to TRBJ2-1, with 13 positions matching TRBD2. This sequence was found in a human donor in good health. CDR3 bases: TGTGCTAGTGGTTCACCCGGACTAGCGGGGGATGCTTCCTCCTACAATGAGCAGTTCTTC. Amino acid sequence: CASGSPGLAGDASSYNEQFF.